This section outlines one TCR beta chain sequence together with its context. A sample-barcoded 5' primer and a J-beta primer mix were used in a second PCR of about 7 to 11 cycles. One entry per CDR3 protein, called by TCRdb with MiXCR from the 5' RACE reads. The sample carries 850,000 to 1,300,000 distinct CDR3 sequences, around 45% recorded once. This CDR3 contains 14 residues. The germline gives CDR1 DFQATT, CDR2 SNEGSKA (reference sequence). V lost 3 bases and J lost 6, with 14 bases in between. The sample comes from a study of blood T cells in healthy people across ages. V and J are TRBV20-1 and TRBJ2-2; D perhaps matches TRBD2 (6 bases). The sample consisted of blood. The TCR originated in a woman aged 55-75 years in good health. The CDR3 here is CSASPGAGAGELFF. In nucleotides, the CDR3 is TGCAGTGCTAGCCCGGGAGCGGGCGCCGGGGAGCTGTTTTTT.